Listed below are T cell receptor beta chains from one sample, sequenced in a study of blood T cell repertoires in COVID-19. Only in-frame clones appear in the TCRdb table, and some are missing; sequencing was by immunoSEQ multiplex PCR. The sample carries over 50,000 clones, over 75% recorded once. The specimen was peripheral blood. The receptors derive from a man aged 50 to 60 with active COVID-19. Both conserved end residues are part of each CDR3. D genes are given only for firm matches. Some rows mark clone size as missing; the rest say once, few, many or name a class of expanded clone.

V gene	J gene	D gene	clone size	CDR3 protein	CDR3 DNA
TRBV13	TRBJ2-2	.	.	CASNIKGAGELFF	TGTGCCAGCAACATAAAGGGGGCCGGGGAGCTGTTTTTT
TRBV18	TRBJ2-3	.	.	CASSRSMADTQYF	TGTGCCAGCTCGCGGTCCATGGCAGATACGCAGTATTTT
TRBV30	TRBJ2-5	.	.	CAWRRSETQYF	TGTGCCTGGAGGAGGTCAGAGACCCAGTACTTC
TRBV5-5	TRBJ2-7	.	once	CASSFGGQGVYEQYF	TGTGCCAGCAGCTTTGGGGGGCAGGGGGTCTACGAGCAGTACTTC
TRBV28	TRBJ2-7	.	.	CASSSGGNEQYF	TGTGCCAGCAGTTCCGGGGGTAACGAGCAGTACTTC
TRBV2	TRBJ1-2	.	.	CASRKAPNSYGYTF	TGTGCCAGCAGGAAAGCCCCTAACTCATATGGCTACACCTTC
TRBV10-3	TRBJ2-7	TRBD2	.	CAISGPGLLSGRDTYEQYF	TGTGCCATCAGTGGACCGGGACTCTTGAGCGGGAGGGATACCTACGAGCAGTACTTC
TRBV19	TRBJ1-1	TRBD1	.	CASSEDRRRSEAFF	TGTGCCAGTAGTGAGGACAGGCGGCGCTCTGAAGCTTTCTTT
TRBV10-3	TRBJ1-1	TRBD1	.	CAIRDRFFEAFF	TGTGCCATCCGGGACAGGTTTTTCGAAGCTTTCTTT
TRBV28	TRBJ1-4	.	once	CASLQGSATNEKLFF	TGTGCCAGTCTACAGGGATCGGCGACTAATGAAAAACTGTTTTTT
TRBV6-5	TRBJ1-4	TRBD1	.	CASSRTRGRVEKLFF	TGTGCCAGCAGCCGCACCAGGGGGCGGGTAGAAAAACTGTTTTTT
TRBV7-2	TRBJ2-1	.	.	CASSPPFREQFF	TGTGCCAGCAGCCCCCCTTTCCGGGAGCAGTTCTTC
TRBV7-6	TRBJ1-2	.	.	CASSLWGEAGYGYTF	TGTGCCAGCAGCTTATGGGGGGAGGCAGGTTATGGCTACACCTTC
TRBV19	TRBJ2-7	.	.	CASSITGYSYEQYF	TGTGCCAGTAGTATCACAGGGTACTCCTACGAGCAGTACTTC
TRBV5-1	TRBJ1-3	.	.	CASSLEAGRYGNTIYF	TGCGCCAGCAGCTTGGAGGCAGGGCGATATGGAAACACCATATATTTT
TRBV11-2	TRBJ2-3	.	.	CASSLEVRTADTQYF	TGTGCCAGCAGCTTAGAGGTGAGGACAGCAGATACGCAGTATTTT
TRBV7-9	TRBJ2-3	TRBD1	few	CASSTRGQGTDTQYF	TGTGCCAGCAGCACAAGAGGACAGGGGACAGATACGCAGTATTTT
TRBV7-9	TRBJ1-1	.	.	CASSQAGGDAFF	TGTGCCAGCAGCCAAGCGGGGGGGGACGCTTTCTTT
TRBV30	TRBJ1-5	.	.	CAWSPRQSGYSNQPQHF	TGTGCCTGGAGTCCCCGACAGTCGGGTTATAGCAATCAGCCCCAGCATTTT
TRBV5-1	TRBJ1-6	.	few	CASSTSGSYNSPLHF	TGCGCCAGCAGTACTAGTGGGTCCTATAATTCACCCCTCCACTTT
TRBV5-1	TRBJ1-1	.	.	CASSLGPSETEAFF	TGCGCCAGCAGCTTGGGTCCGTCCGAGACTGAAGCTTTCTTT
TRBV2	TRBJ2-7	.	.	CASSVASEQYF	TGTGCCAGCAGTGTAGCCAGCGAGCAGTACTTC
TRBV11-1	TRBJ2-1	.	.	CASSSPGGTRFGEQFF	TGTGCCAGCAGCTCCCCCGGAGGGACCCGTTTCGGTGAGCAGTTCTTC
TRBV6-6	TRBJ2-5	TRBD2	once	CATRAIGTTQETQYF	TGTGCCACCCGGGCCATAGGGACTACTCAAGAGACCCAGTACTTC
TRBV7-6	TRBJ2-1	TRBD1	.	CASSPRQGTYNEQFF	TGTGCCAGCAGTCCAAGACAGGGAACGTACAATGAGCAGTTCTTC
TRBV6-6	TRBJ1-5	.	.	CASSAGPNQPQHF	TGTGCCAGCAGTGCGGGGCCCAATCAGCCCCAGCATTTT
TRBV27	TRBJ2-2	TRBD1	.	CASSETGGTGELFF	TGTGCCAGCAGTGAGACAGGGGGAACCGGGGAGCTGTTTTTT
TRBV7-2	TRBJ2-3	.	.	CASRNSFTDTQYF	TGTGCCAGCAGGAACTCCTTCACAGATACGCAGTATTTT
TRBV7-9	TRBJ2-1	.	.	CASSILNNEQFF	TGTGCCAGCAGCATACTCAACAATGAGCAGTTCTTC
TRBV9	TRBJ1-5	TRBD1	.	CASSRTGGSNQPQHF	TGTGCCAGCAGTCGAACAGGGGGCAGCAATCAGCCCCAGCATTTT
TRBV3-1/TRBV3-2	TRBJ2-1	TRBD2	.	CASNRGVSSYNEQFF	TGTGCCAGCAACCGGGGGGTTAGCTCCTACAATGAGCAGTTCTTC
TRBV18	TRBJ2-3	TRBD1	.	CASSLNRGQRADTQYF	TGTGCCAGCTCACTGAACAGGGGGCAGCGGGCAGATACGCAGTATTTT
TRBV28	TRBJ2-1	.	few	CASSRRGLSYNEQFF	TGTGCCAGCAGCCGCAGGGGCCTCTCCTACAATGAGCAGTTCTTC
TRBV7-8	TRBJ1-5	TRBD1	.	CASSLRTGDLYQPQHF	TGTGCCAGCAGCTTACGGACAGGGGATCTCTATCAGCCCCAGCATTTT
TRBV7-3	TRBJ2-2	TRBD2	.	CASSLGLAGAGELFF	TGTGCCAGCAGCCTGGGACTAGCGGGAGCCGGGGAGCTGTTTTTT
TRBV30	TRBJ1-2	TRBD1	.	CAWSRDSTFYGYTF	TGTGCCTGGAGTAGGGACAGTACCTTCTATGGCTACACCTTC
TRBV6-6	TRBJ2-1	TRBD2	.	CATGLGDKFF	TGTGCCACGGGACTAGGGGATAAGTTCTTC
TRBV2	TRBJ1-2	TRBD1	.	CASSAMGQPYGYTF	TGTGCCAGCAGCGCCATGGGACAGCCTTATGGCTACACCTTC
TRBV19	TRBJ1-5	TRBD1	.	CASSTTGEQPQHF	TGTGCCAGTAGTACGACAGGGGAGCAGCCCCAGCATTTT
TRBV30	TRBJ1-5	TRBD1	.	CAWSAQGEQPQHF	TGTGCCTGGAGTGCTCAGGGGGAACAGCCCCAGCATTTT
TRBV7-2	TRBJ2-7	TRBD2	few	CASSFSGPAEDEQYF	TGTGCCAGCAGCTTTAGCGGGCCGGCGGAGGACGAGCAGTACTTC
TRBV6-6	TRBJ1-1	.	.	CASSDWGGTEAFF	TGTGCCAGCAGTGATTGGGGGGGGACTGAAGCTTTCTTT
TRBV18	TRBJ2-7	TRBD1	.	CASSPTGGGYEQYF	TGTGCCAGCTCACCGACAGGGGGCGGGTACGAGCAGTACTTC
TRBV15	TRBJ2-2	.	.	CATSYGAGRDTGELFF	TGTGCCACCAGCTACGGTGCCGGCAGGGACACCGGGGAGCTGTTTTTT
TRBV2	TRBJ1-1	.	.	CASLNTGTEGAEAFF	TGTGCCAGCCTTAATACAGGGACCGAGGGAGCTGAAGCTTTCTTT
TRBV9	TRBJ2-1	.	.	CASSVTIPFF	TGTGCCAGCAGCGTAACAATCCCGTTCTTC
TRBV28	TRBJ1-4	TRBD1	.	CASRVGQGASNEKLFF	TGTGCCAGCAGAGTAGGACAGGGGGCATCTAATGAAAAACTGTTTTTT
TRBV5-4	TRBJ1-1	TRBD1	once	CASSLDVRGTEAFF	TGTGCCAGCAGCTTGGATGTCAGGGGGACTGAAGCTTTCTTT
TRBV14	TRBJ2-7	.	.	CASSQGGYEQYF	TGTGCCAGCAGCCAGGGGGGATACGAGCAGTACTTC
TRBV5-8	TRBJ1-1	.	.	CASSLSEDSTEAFF	TGTGCCAGCAGCTTGAGTGAGGATTCCACTGAAGCTTTCTTT